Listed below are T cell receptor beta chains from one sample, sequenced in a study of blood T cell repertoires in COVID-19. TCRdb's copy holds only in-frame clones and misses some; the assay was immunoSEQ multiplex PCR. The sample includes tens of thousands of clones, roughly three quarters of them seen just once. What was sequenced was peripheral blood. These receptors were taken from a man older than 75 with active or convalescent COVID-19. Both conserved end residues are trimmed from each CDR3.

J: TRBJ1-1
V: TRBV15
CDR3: ATSREWTLGGRTEAF

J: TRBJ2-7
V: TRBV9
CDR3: ASSVDTSSYEQY

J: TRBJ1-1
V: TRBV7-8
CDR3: ASSKQGVGNTEAF

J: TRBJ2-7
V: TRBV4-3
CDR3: ASSRNSGTSGYEQY

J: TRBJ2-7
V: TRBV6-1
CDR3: ASSEWFGGSYEQY

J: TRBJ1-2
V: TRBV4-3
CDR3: ASSQDQARQGHYGYT

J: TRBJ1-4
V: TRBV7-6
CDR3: ASSQPGQGNEKLF

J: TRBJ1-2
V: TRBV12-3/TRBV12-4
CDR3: ASSLGTGYGYT

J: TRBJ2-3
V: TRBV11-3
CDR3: ASSVSSSTDTQY

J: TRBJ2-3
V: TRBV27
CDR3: ASSLEYADTQY

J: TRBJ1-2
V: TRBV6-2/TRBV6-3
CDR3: ASSDTGLSNYGYT

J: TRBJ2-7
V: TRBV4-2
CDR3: ASRQDRGDYEQY

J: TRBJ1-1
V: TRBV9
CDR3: ASSASTRGNTEAF

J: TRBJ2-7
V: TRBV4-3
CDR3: ASAYGTGGAYEQY

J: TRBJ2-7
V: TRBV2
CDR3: ASNPGGREQY

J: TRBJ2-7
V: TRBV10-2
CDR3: ASRDGRGGYEQY

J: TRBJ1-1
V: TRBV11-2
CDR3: ASSFQENTEAF

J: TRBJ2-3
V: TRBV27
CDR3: ASTPGGATDTQY

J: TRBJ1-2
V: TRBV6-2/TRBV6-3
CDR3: ASSYFSNYGYT

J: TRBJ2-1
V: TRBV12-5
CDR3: ASGLGTSGTNEQF

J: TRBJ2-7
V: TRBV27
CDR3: ASRFSGSSYEQY

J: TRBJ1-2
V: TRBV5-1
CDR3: ASSPTGDQGYT

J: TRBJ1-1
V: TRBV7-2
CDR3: ASSSTRNTEAF

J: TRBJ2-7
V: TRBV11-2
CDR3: ASSLQGYEQY

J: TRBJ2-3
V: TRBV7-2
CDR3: ASSRTRSLTDTQY

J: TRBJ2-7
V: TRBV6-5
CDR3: ASLDRDTYEQY

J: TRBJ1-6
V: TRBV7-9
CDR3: ASSNGQGVSPLH

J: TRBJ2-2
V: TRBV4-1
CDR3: ASSQESWVLQHPGELF

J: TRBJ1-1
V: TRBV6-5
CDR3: ASSNDRGKAF

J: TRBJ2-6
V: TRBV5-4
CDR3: ASNSRQTALRLLGANVLT

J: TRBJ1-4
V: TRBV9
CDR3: ASSADSNEKLF

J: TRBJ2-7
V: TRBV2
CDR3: ASSERGYEQY

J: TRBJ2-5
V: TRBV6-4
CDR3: ASRRVCQY

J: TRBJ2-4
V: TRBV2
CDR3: ASSIAGGLGNIQY

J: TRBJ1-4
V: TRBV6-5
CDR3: ASRTWTSNEKLF

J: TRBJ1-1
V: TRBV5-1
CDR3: ASSLRPGLQNTEAF